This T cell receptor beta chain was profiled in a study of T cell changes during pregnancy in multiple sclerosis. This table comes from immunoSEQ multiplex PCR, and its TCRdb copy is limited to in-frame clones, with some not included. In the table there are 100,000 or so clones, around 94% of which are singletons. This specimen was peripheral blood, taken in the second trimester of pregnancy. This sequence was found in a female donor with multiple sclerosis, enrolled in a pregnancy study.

CDR3 region: CASSLSVVADTQYF. CDR3 sequence (DNA): TGTGCCAGCAGCTTAAGTGTAGTAGCAGATACGCAGTATTTT. This chain uses TRBV7-3 with TRBJ2-3; D call uncertain. V dropped 1 base and J dropped 4 bases, with 9 bases sitting between them. The CDR3 spans 14 residues. CDR1 and CDR2 (germline): SGHTA, FQGTGA.